This T cell receptor beta chain was profiled in a study of shared T cell receptors in the human thymus. This CDR3 has 14 amino acids. Germline V lookup: CDR1 LGHNA, CDR2 YSLEER. V was shortened by 1 base and J by 0 bases, with 6 bases between the two germline ends. Sequencing used immunoSEQ multiplex PCR; TCRdb keeps in-frame clones, though not all of them. This table has under 700,000 clones, approximately 80% appearing once. This same sample was also part of a study on human thymus T cells.

This receptor was identified in a boy under two years old with a congenital heart defect. The rearrangement links TRBV4-3 to TRBJ1-2; D gene ambiguous. The sequenced sample was thymocytes. CDR3 residues: CASSQVLANYGYTF. CDR3 nucleotide sequence: TGCGCCAGCAGCCAAGTACTGGCTAACTATGGCTACACCTTC.